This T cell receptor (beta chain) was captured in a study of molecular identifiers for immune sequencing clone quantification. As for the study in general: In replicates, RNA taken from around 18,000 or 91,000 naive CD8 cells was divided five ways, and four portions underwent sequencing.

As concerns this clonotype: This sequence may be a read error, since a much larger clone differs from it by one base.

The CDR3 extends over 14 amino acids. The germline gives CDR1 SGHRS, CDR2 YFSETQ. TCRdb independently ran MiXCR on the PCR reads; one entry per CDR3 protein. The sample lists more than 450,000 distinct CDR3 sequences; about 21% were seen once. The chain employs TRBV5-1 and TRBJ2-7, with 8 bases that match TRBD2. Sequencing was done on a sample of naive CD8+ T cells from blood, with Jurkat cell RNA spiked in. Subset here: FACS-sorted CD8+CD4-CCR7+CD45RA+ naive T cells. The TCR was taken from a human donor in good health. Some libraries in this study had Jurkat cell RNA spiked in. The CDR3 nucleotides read TGCACCAGCAGCTGGGGACTAGGGGCGTACGAGCAGTACTTC. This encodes CTSSWGLGAYEQYF.